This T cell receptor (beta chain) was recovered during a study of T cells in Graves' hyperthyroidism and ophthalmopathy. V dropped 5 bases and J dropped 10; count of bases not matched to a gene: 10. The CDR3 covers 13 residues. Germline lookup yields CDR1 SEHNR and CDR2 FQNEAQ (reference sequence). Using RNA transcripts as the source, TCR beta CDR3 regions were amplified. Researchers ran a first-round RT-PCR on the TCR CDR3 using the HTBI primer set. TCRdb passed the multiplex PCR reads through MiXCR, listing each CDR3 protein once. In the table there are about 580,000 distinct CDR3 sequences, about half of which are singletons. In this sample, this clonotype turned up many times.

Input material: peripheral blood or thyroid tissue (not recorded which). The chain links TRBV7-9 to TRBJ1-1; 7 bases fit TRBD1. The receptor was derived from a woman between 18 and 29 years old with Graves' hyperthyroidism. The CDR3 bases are TGTGCCAGCAGCACAGGGGAGGCGGCCGGAGCTTTCTTT. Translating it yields CASSTGEAAGAFF.